What follows are 23 T cell receptor beta chains derived from one specimen sequenced in a study of spatial heterogeneity in lung cancer. Study-level results: Counts that tracked tumor mutation counts were those of expanded intratumoral alpha and beta TCRs.

Time point indicated: sample taken at primary tumor resection. These receptors are not linked to any known antigen. MiXCR, applied by TCRdb to the 5' RACE reads, yields one record per CDR3 protein. The table has 24,000 or so distinct CDR3 sequences, roughly 9% seen once. The source material was lung tumor tissue, sampled at surgery. These receptors all stem from a male donor with early-stage non-small cell lung cancer.

The genes are TRBV6-2 or TRBV6-3 and TRBJ1-1, with D hard to call. V was clipped by 0 bases and J by 8 bases, with 19 bases between them. This CDR3 contains 16 residues. CDR1 MNHEY and CDR2 SVGEGT come from the germline V gene. The CDR3 is CASSYSITVPFSEAFF. CDR3 nucleotides: TGTGCCAGCAGTTACTCGATTACGGTCCCATTCTCGGAAGCTTTCTTT.

This clonotype has a count of ten or more. V usage is TRBV7-2 and J usage is TRBJ2-1; 8 positions agree with TRBD2. V shed 5 bases, J shed 4 bases, and the junction held 10 bases outside the gene matches. In germline, CDR1 is SGHTA, CDR2 FQGNSA. This CDR3 spans 16 amino acids. The CDR3 nucleotides read TGTGCCAGCAGCCGACTCGCGGGGGGACAATACAATGAGCAGTTCTTC. This encodes CASSRLAGGQYNEQFF.

This clonotype was detected many times. This sequence joins TRBV7-9 and TRBJ2-5; D not certain. Trimming removed 1 base at V and 4 bases at J, with 16 bases between. This CDR3 is built from 16 residues. Germline CDR1 reads SEHNR; CDR2 reads FQNEAQ (reference sequence). The CDR3 spells CASSLEGGTPVETQYF. The CDR3 DNA reads TGTGCCAGCAGCTTAGAAGGTGGCACCCCGGTAGAGACCCAGTACTTC. Filled out from reference TRBV7-9 and TRBJ2-5, the complete variable domain reads DTGVSQNPRHKITKRGQNVTFRCDPISEHNRLYWYRQTLGQGPEFLTYFQNEAQLEKSRLLSDRFSAERPKGSFSTLEIQRTEQGDSAMYLCASSLEGGTPVETQYFGPGTRLLVL.

There are many counts of this clonotype. V usage is TRBV24-1 and J usage is TRBJ2-1; D perhaps matches TRBD1 (6 bases). Germline V CDR1 and CDR2: KGHDR, SFDVKD. The CDR3 sequence is 15 residues long. V shed 4 bases and J shed 1 base, with 10 bases lying between them. CDR3 sequence (DNA): TGTGCCACCAGTGAAGGAACAGGGTCCTACAATGAGCAGTTCTTC. Protein: CATSEGTGSYNEQFF.

The rearrangement uses TRBV5-1 and TRBJ2-7, with D possibly matching TRBD1 (6 bases). The CDR3 is 15 amino acids. Germline V gives CDR1 SGHRS, CDR2 YFSETQ. V lost 4 bases and J 1 base, leaving 15 bases between the germline ends. In DNA, the CDR3 is TGCGCCAGCAGCCTAGGGGGAAGCGGTTCCTACGAGCAGTACTTC. Translated, it gives CASSLGGSGSYEQYF.

This clonotype qualifies as medium-sized. The gene calls are TRBV7-8 and TRBJ2-1; 14 bases map to TRBD2. This CDR3 spans 15 amino acids. After removal of 5 bases from V and 6 bases from J, the junction contained 3 bases not matched to a gene. Germline loops: CDR1 SGHVS, CDR2 FQNEAQ. CDR3 loop: CASSLGLAGVNEQFF. The CDR3 DNA follows: TGTGCCAGCAGCCTGGGACTAGCGGGAGTCAATGAGCAGTTCTTC.

This clonotype was counted ten times or more. The chain couples TRBV12-3 or TRBV12-4 to TRBJ2-1; 13 bases map to TRBD2. The V gene end was trimmed by 5 bases and the J gene end by 6 bases; junction bases not matched to a gene: 4. The CDR3 loop spans 15 amino acids. CDR3 DNA: TGTGCCAGCAGTGAAAGACTAGCGGGAGGCAATGAGCAGTTCTTC. It codes for CASSERLAGGNEQFF.

This clonotype was seen a handful of times. J is TRBJ2-4 and V is TRBV11-2; TRBD2 matches at 8 bases. Germline CDR1 and CDR2: SGHAT and FQNNGV. The V segment lost 3 bases and the J segment 3 bases; nucleotides outside the gene matches: 4. The CDR3 runs 15 residues. Here the CDR3 DNA reads TGTGCCAGCAGCTTCACGAGCGGGGGCAAAAACATTCAGTACTTC. Its protein is CASSFTSGGKNIQYF.

This clonotype is medium-sized within its sample. The chain links TRBV7-9 to TRBJ2-5; no clear D gene. The CDR3 has 15 residues. V lost 3 bases, J lost 1 base, and 12 bases lay in between. CDR1 and CDR2 (germline): SEHNR, FQNEAQ (reference sequence). CDR3 sequence (DNA): TGTGCCAGCAGCTTTTTCGGGCAGCTCCAAGAGACCCAGTACTTC. Translation gives CASSFFGQLQETQYF.

The chain carries TRBV5-6 and TRBJ2-5, with a weak D call TRBD2 (6 bases). There are 14 residues in the CDR3. The V gene lost 3 bases and the J gene lost 5 bases, with 14 bases spanning the gap. Germline V gene lookup returns CDR1 SGHDT and CDR2 YYEEEE. CDR3 sequence (DNA): TGTGCCAGCAGCTCCTTAGCGGTGGATGAGACCCAGTACTTC. Translated, it gives CASSSLAVDETQYF.

The genes are TRBV5-1 and TRBJ1-1; 7 positions match TRBD1. CDR3 length: 12 amino acids. J gave up 8 bases and V 3 bases, and 4 bases lay outside the gene matches. CDR1 and CDR2 (germline): SGHRS, YFSETQ. The CDR3 DNA reads as TGCGCCAGCAGCTGGGGGGGACAGGAAGCTTTCTTT. Its protein is CASSWGGQEAFF.

At least ten counts were recorded for this clonotype. This chain links TRBV12-3 or TRBV12-4 with TRBJ2-7, with 9 bases that match TRBD2. With 0 bases clipped from V and 8 bases from J, the junction kept 14 bases outside the gene matches. CDR3 size: 17 residues. The CDR3 region is CASSLAGGASGIVKQYF. Here the CDR3 DNA reads TGTGCCAGCAGTTTAGCGGGAGGGGCTAGCGGGATAGTCAAGCAGTACTTC.

This clonotype has ten or more counts. This chain connects TRBV7-8 to TRBJ2-3; no clear D gene. V was clipped by 1 base and J by 4 bases, with 9 bases between them. Per the germline V gene, CDR1 is SGHVS and CDR2 is FQNEAQ. The CDR3 length is 14 residues. CDR3 amino acids: CASSLELRADTQYF. CDR3 sequence (DNA): TGTGCCAGCAGCTTAGAGTTACGGGCAGATACGCAGTATTTT.

This clonotype was found many times. For the CDR3, the DNA is TGCAGTGCTTGGGGGGACAGGGGAGGTGTTACGCAGTATTTT. Encoded protein: CSAWGDRGGVTQYF. This chain uses TRBV20-1 with TRBJ2-3, with 10 bases identical to TRBD1. The J segment lost 8 bases and the V segment lost 5 bases, leaving 10 bases of the junction unmatched. In germline, CDR1 is DFQATT, CDR2 SNEGSKA (reference sequence). This CDR3 has 14 amino acids.

This sequence joins TRBV7-3 and TRBJ2-1; 10 bases align to TRBD2. The CDR3 loop spans 15 amino acids. V trimming: 4 bases; J trimming: 3 bases; junction bases outside the gene matches: 3. Germline V lookup: CDR1 SGHTA, CDR2 FQGTGA. CDR3 residues: CASSWTSGLYNEQFF. CDR3 nucleotide sequence: TGTGCCAGCAGCTGGACTAGCGGTCTCTACAATGAGCAGTTCTTC.

By sample fraction, this clonotype is medium-sized. J is TRBJ2-5 and V is TRBV7-8; 11 bases line up with TRBD2. V lost 0 bases and J lost 1; bases outside the gene matches: 4. This CDR3 has 17 residues. Germline loops: CDR1 SGHVS, CDR2 FQNEAQ. The CDR3, as DNA: TGTGCCAGCAGCTTAGCGGCACTAGCGGGGGTCCAAGAGACCCAGTACTTC. It specifies CASSLAALAGVQETQYF.

There are many counts of this clonotype. The J gene is TRBJ2-7, the V gene TRBV6-5; maybe TRBD1 (5 bases). Trimming stripped 4 bases from V and 3 bases from J, with 16 bases between. Germline lookup yields CDR1 MNHEY and CDR2 SVGAGI. The length of the CDR3 is 15 residues. In nucleotides, the CDR3 is TGTGCCAGCAGTTCCCTAGACAGCGTCGACTACGAGCAGTACTTC. Translated, it gives CASSSLDSVDYEQYF.

The chain is built from TRBV7-2 and TRBJ1-3; 7 positions agree with TRBD1. The J segment lost 1 base and the V segment lost 8 bases, leaving 14 bases of the junction unmatched. The CDR3 consists of 17 residues. CDR1 is SGHTA and CDR2 is FQGNSA in the germline V gene. CDR3 bases: TGTGCCAGCCAGGCGGGACAGACGCTCAAATCTGGAAACACCATATATTTT. This translates into CASQAGQTLKSGNTIYF.

This clonotype rates as medium-sized. J is TRBJ2-3 and V is TRBV14, with 10 positions matching TRBD1. After removal of 6 bases from V and 3 bases from J, the junction contained 6 bases not matched to a gene. The CDR3 spans 15 residues. Germline CDR1 reads SGHDN; CDR2 reads FVKESK. DNA of the CDR3: TGTGCCAGCAGACCCGGGACAGGGGCGACAGATACGCAGTATTTT. Its protein is CASRPGTGATDTQYF.

This rearrangement joins TRBV10-3 to TRBJ2-3, with 10 bases that match TRBD2. V gave up 4 bases and J gave up 4 bases; unmatched junction bases: 5. CDR1 is ENHRY, CDR2 SYGVKD, per germline. This CDR3 spans 15 amino acids. CDR3 protein: CAISGGTSGADTQYF. The DNA of the CDR3 is TGTGCCATCAGTGGGGGCACTAGCGGGGCAGATACGCAGTATTTT.

This clonotype is labeled medium-sized. The J gene is TRBJ2-5, the V gene TRBV4-2; a possible D gene is TRBD2 (7 bases). CDR3 length equals 14 residues. The germline V gene has CDR1 LGHNA and CDR2 YNFKEQ. The V and J ends lost 0 bases and 7 bases respectively, with 12 bases between them. CDR3 bases: TGTGCCAGCAGCCAAGAAACAGGGAGGGGGACCCAGTACTTC. Translation: CASSQETGRGTQYF.

The sample holds many counts of this clonotype. The gene calls are TRBV10-3 and TRBJ2-3; D perhaps matches TRBD1 (5 bases). CDR3 length: 14 amino acids. The germline gives CDR1 ENHRY, CDR2 SYGVKD. The V and J ends lost 2 bases and 2 bases respectively, with 8 bases between them. The CDR3 loop is CAISEPGFTDTQYF. CDR3 nucleotides: TGTGCCATCAGTGAGCCAGGGTTCACAGATACGCAGTATTTT.

This clonotype was found a few times. The chain combines TRBV7-2 with TRBJ2-3, with D maybe TRBD2 (7 bases). Per germline, CDR1 SGHTA and CDR2 FQGNSA. V dropped 6 bases and J dropped 4 bases, with 14 bases sitting between them. This CDR3 region has 14 residues. This CDR3 is CASSGWGGADTQYF. Written as DNA, the CDR3 is TGTGCCAGCAGTGGGTGGGGGGGCGCAGATACGCAGTATTTT.